The rows below give T cell receptor beta chains drawn from one sample of a study of cytomegalovirus exposure and HLA in healthy donors. Produced via immunoSEQ multiplex PCR; TCRdb's table is partial and in-frame only. The sample has fewer than 150,000 clones; approximately 80% are singletons. Input material: PBMCs. Receptors were obtained from a male donor in good health and CMV-seronegative. CDR3s include the opening cysteine and the closing phenylalanine or tryptophan. The D gene is left open where the match is weak. Clone size is stated in some rows and not others, as once, few, many or a class when expanded.

size	J	D	V	DNA	CDR3
once	TRBJ1-3	TRBD1	TRBV9	TGTGCCAGCAGCGATCCGGGGACAGCATTAAACACCATATATTTT	CASSDPGTALNTIYF
.	TRBJ2-3	.	TRBV10-3	TGTGCCATCAGTGTCCAGATAGATACGCAGTATTTT	CAISVQIDTQYF
.	TRBJ2-5	.	TRBV9	TGTGCCAGCAGCGCTGAGGGTCTGGAGACCCAGTACTTC	CASSAEGLETQYF
.	TRBJ2-7	.	TRBV7-9	TGTGCCAGCAGCTCACAGGGTTCGGCTACGCCCGAGCAGTACTTC	CASSSQGSATPEQYF
.	TRBJ2-6	TRBD1	TRBV5-6	TGTGCCAGCAATTCCGGGACAGGGGTCGGGTCTGGGGCCAACGTCCTGACTTTC	CASNSGTGVGSGANVLTF
.	TRBJ2-1	TRBD2	TRBV7-2	TGTGCCAGCAGCTTAGGATCTAGCGGGGGCAGTGAGCAGTTCTTC	CASSLGSSGGSEQFF
.	TRBJ2-5	.	TRBV2	TGTGCCAGCAGTGAGAAATGGGGGGAGCAGTACTTC	CASSEKWGEQYF
.	TRBJ2-2	.	TRBV28	TGTGCCAGCAGCCGCGGACTCTTAAGGGGGGGCACCGGGGAGCTGTTTTTT	CASSRGLLRGGTGELFF
.	TRBJ1-2	TRBD1	TRBV7-2	TGTGCCAGCAGCCAATCAGCCTGGGACAGGGGGAACTATGGCTACACCTTC	CASSQSAWDRGNYGYTF
once	TRBJ2-2	.	TRBV19	TGTGCCAGTAGTATAGATCTCTTCACCGGGGAGCTGTTTTTT	CASSIDLFTGELFF
once	TRBJ2-3	.	TRBV4-1	TGCGCCAGCAGCCAAGATGGGTCCGCGGGGCCAGATACGCAGTATTTT	CASSQDGSAGPDTQYF
.	TRBJ1-5	.	TRBV2	TGTGCCAGCAGTGAAGCCCTGTATAGCAATCAGCCCCAGCATTTT	CASSEALYSNQPQHF
few	TRBJ2-7	TRBD1	TRBV15	TGTGCCACCAGCAGGGGAGGACAGGGTATATACGAGCAGTACTTC	CATSRGGQGIYEQYF
.	TRBJ1-6	.	TRBV13	TGTGCCAGCGTTCAGCGCCTTCCACCCCTCCACTTT	CASVQRLPPLHF
.	TRBJ1-1	.	TRBV2	TGTGCCAGCCTTAGAGGGAAACCCACTGAAGCTTTCTTT	CASLRGKPTEAFF
.	TRBJ2-3	.	TRBV7-2	TGTGCCAGCAGCTTAGTAGCGCGGAGGGGCACAGATACGCAGTATTTT	CASSLVARRGTDTQYF
.	TRBJ1-1	.	TRBV10-1	TGCGCCAGCAGTGAGCGGGTAAACACTGAAGCTTTCTTT	CASSERVNTEAFF
.	TRBJ1-2	.	TRBV7-2	TGTGCCAGCAGCCCCAGGAGGGATAACTATGGCTACACCTTC	CASSPRRDNYGYTF
few	TRBJ2-7	TRBD2	TRBV7-3	TGTGCCAGCAGCCTGCTAGCGGGGGGGGCCTACGAGCAGTACTTC	CASSLLAGGAYEQYF
.	TRBJ1-1	.	TRBV25-1	TGTGCCAGCAGTGGACAGAGGGCTTTCTTT	CASSGQRAFF
.	TRBJ1-6	TRBD1	TRBV18	TGTGCCAGCTCACCACAGGGGGCGACTAATTCACCCCTCCACTTT	CASSPQGATNSPLHF
.	TRBJ1-1	.	TRBV18	TGTGCCAGCTCCCCCTTAGGGACACAGAACACTGAAGCTTTCTTT	CASSPLGTQNTEAFF
.	TRBJ2-6	TRBD2	TRBV27	TGTGCCAGCAGTTTATTAACTAGCGCCGGGGCCAACGTCCTGACTTTC	CASSLLTSAGANVLTF
.	TRBJ1-1	.	TRBV6-6	TGTGCCAGCAGTTTTTCAATGAACACTGAAGCTTTCTTT	CASSFSMNTEAFF
few	TRBJ1-1	TRBD1	TRBV4-1	TGCGCCAGCAGCCAACCACAGGGGGCAATCACTGAAGCTTTCTTT	CASSQPQGAITEAFF
once	TRBJ1-1	TRBD1	TRBV23-1	TGCGCCAGCACCCCTGGGACAGCTGAAGCTTTCTTT	CASTPGTAEAFF
.	TRBJ1-3	.	TRBV9	TGTGCCAGCAGCGTAGACAGTTTCTCTGGAAACACCATATATTTT	CASSVDSFSGNTIYF
few	TRBJ2-4	.	TRBV18	TGTGCCAGCTCGGAGGACCTAGCCAAAAACATTCAGTACTTC	CASSEDLAKNIQYF
.	TRBJ2-1	.	TRBV7-2	TGTGCCAGCAGCTTACTGACAGGTTACAATGAGCAGTTCTTC	CASSLLTGYNEQFF
.	TRBJ1-1	.	TRBV7-3	TGTGCCAGCAGCTTCCGCAGGGACACTGAAGCTTTCTTT	CASSFRRDTEAFF
few	TRBJ1-4	.	TRBV7-2	TGTGCCAGCGCTTCGGGGTGGGCAACTAATGAAAAACTGTTTTTT	CASASGWATNEKLFF
.	TRBJ2-3	.	TRBV7-3	TGTGCCAGCAGCTACCGCCGCGCGGATACGCAGTATTTT	CASSYRRADTQYF